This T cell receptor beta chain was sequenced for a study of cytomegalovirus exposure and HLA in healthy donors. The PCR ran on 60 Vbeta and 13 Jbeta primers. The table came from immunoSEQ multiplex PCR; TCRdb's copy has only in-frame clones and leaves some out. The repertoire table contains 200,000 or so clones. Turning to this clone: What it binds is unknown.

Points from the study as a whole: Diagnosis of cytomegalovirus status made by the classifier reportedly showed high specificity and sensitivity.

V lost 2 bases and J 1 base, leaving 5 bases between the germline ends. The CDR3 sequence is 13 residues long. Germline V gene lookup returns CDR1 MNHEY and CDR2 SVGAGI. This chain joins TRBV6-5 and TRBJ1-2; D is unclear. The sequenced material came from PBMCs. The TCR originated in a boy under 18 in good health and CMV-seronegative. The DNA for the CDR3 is TGTGCCAGCAGTTACGAGCTTAACTATGGCTACACCTTC. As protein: CASSYELNYGYTF.